This T cell receptor beta chain derives from a study of immune cell composition in non-small cell lung cancer (dated by TCRdb to 2017 to 2019). Describing the broader study: To assign histologic subtype, which was mostly lung adenocarcinoma or squamous cell carcinoma, H&E was combined with p63, CK5, Napsin A and TTF-1 immunohistochemistry. TCR-beta sequencing (Adaptive Biotechnologies) was performed on about 33 paired NSCLC tumour and non-adjacent lung specimens plus 26 tumour-only specimens. In supplementary cohort #1, which comprised around 11 lung adenocarcinoma cases, paired tumour/lung TCR-beta sequencing was performed and TIL populations were generated so that tumour reactivity could be assessed. The subtype comparisons left out a few tumour specimens with TCR-beta data because those specimens were rare histological subtypes.

Findings and caveats that apply to the study as a whole: The reactivity cohort included only 10 or so cases, and whether tumour-reactive clones share sequences with the dominant in vivo tumour-associated clones was not shown. No significant correlation was found between smoking pack-years and tumour TCR-beta clonality. Nearly half of NSCLC cases had tumour-associated clones >0.5%, with around four fifths of squamous carcinomas showing such clones compared with roughly 35% of adenocarcinomas. Across some ten adenocarcinoma cases, the maximal tumour-associated clone frequency showed a strong correlation with TIL tumour reactivity, but overall clonality showed no such correlation.

Normal lung samples came from the same patient and were non-adjacent lung tissue collected as far from the tumour as possible, with a minimum distance of 3 cm. Frozen aliquots of unsorted single-cell suspensions were used for genomic DNA extraction with the QIAamp DNA kit. Tissues arrived within 2 hours after resection and were immediately processed into single-cell suspensions. Tissue was mechanically dissociated and enzymatically digested with DNase I, collagenase I and hyaluronidase for roughly 30 minutes at 37 °C, then filtered and RBC-lysed. In the germline V gene (reference sequence), CDR1 corresponds to SGHNT and CDR2 to YYREEE. The germline ends are 7 bases apart after V is trimmed by 3 bases and J by 0 bases. From the cysteine through the phenylalanine, the CDR3 covers 13 amino acids. CDR3 DNA only is kept here, 39 bases in frame from base 1. With regard to this clone: Its antigen is unknown. No clone much larger than this one lies a single base away; base qualities are absent.

TCR-beta CDR3 regions were amplified from genomic DNA by a two-step multiplex PCR, with the second step adding Illumina-compatible adaptors. TCR-beta immunosequencing was performed on an Illumina platform as a commercial immunoSEQ service. In the source study's methods: Two measures summarised the repertoires: productive clonality, and Top 10 Clones, meaning the percentage of T-cell templates coming from the ten most frequent sequences. Productive clonality ranged from 0 to 1, with 1 indicating a monoclonal population. Tumour-associated clones were defined as sequences comprising at least 0.1% of tumour T-cell templates but absent from matched non-adjacent lung, identified via log10 scatter plots. Two-group comparisons used Student's t-tests, stages used ANOVA, and relationships used linear regression, analysed in GraphPad Prism7 and R. Imported from immuneACCESS, the table was reduced by TCRdb to in-frame sequences with V and J called. These copies leave out some clones; in studies compared against another copy, an unresolved V gene accounts for under half, and the cause of the remainder is not known. V and J calls and clone size follow that table, whereas D and trimming were derived from the DNA. The sample table lists just over 3,000 clones, approximately 68% of them with a count of one. The ten largest clones represent approximately 10% of the sample.

The clonotype comes from a human donor with non-small cell lung cancer. Sequencing was performed on non-adjacent lung tissue. The chain links TRBV5-4 with TRBJ2-7; the D gene lacks a confident call. The sequenced DNA is TGTGCCAGCAGCTCTGACATCTCCTACGAGCAGTACTTC. This encodes CASSSDISYEQYF. With the portions outside the CDR3 filled from the reference TRBV5-4 and TRBJ2-7 genes, the complete variable region becomes ETGVTQSPTHLIKTRGQQVTLRCSSQSGHNTVSWYQQALGQGPQFIFQYYREEENGRGNFPPRFSGLQFPNYSSELNVNALELDDSALYLCASSSDISYEQYFGPGTRLTVT.